Below, 15 T cell receptor beta chains from the same sample are listed, as sequenced in a study of PD-L1 blockade in urothelial cancer. Clones were sequenced by immunoSEQ multiplex PCR, and TCRdb holds only the in-frame ones, with some missing. Among 35,000 to 45,000 clones, around 80% were seen once, and the ten largest hold about a sixth. Specimen: PBMCs, collected around atezolizumab (anti-PD-L1) treatment. These TCRs come from a man aged 55 to 70 with urothelial cancer.

The chain is built from TRBV15 and TRBJ2-7, with D maybe TRBD2 (6 bases). The CDR3 totals 13 residues. Germline V lookup: CDR1 LNHNV, CDR2 YYDKDF (reference sequence). V was shortened by 5 bases and J by 2 bases, with 10 bases between the two germline ends. CDR3 sequence: CATSGGTTYEQYF. DNA for the CDR3: TGTGCCACCAGCGGGGGGACCACCTACGAGCAGTACTTC.

The CDR3 coding sequence is TGTGCCAGCAGCTCCCTTTCCCAGGGCCAAGAGACCCAGTACTTC. This translates into CASSSLSQGQETQYF. The genes are TRBV11-2 and TRBJ2-5, with a possible D match to TRBD1 (5 bases). There are 15 residues in the CDR3. The germline V gene encodes CDR1 SGHAT and CDR2 FQNNGV. Trimming left V 4 bases short and J 1 base short, with 13 bases between.

The genes are TRBV5-4 and TRBJ2-3; 7 bases fit TRBD2. V shed 4 bases, J shed 3 bases, and the junction held 8 bases outside the gene matches. Germline CDR1 is SGHNT and CDR2 is YYREEE (reference sequence). The CDR3 extends over 15 amino acids. The CDR3 coding sequence is TGTGCCAGCAGCCCGGGGGGTCGCCAGACAGATACGCAGTATTTT. This encodes CASSPGGRQTDTQYF. Full variable domain (missing parts from reference TRBV5-4 and TRBJ2-3): ETGVTQSPTHLIKTRGQQVTLRCSSQSGHNTVSWYQQALGQGPQFIFQYYREEENGRGNFPPRFSGLQFPNYSSELNVNALELDDSALYLCASSPGGRQTDTQYFGPGTRLTVL.

This sequence joins TRBV9 and TRBJ2-6; 7 bases agree with TRBD1. The CDR3 is made up of 18 amino acids. CDR1 is SGDLS, CDR2 YYNGEE, per germline. J was trimmed by 0 bases and V by 4 bases; bases with no gene match: 10. This chain's CDR3 is CASSLTTGSRSGANVLTF. The CDR3 nucleotides read TGTGCCAGCAGCCTCACGACAGGGTCTCGCTCTGGGGCCAACGTCCTGACTTTC.

This chain links TRBV28 with TRBJ1-5; no firm D call. This CDR3 region has 13 residues. CDR1 and CDR2 from the germline V gene are MDHEN and SYDVKM. V lost 7 bases and J lost 0, with 7 bases in between. The CDR3 nucleotides are TGTGCCAGCAACCGGGATAGCAATCAGCCCCAGCATTTT. Its protein is CASNRDSNQPQHF.

The chain uses TRBV7-2 and TRBJ2-3; 10 nucleotides line up with TRBD2. J gave up 4 bases and V 2 bases, and 9 bases lay outside the gene matches. Per germline, CDR1 SGHTA and CDR2 FQGNSA. The CDR3 consists of 17 residues. CDR3 in DNA: TGTGCCAGCAGCTTACATACCATAGCGGGGGGCTCAGATACGCAGTATTTT. This translates into CASSLHTIAGGSDTQYF.

The chain uses TRBV19 and TRBJ2-7; 10 bases fit TRBD1. The CDR3 loop spans 13 amino acids. Germline CDR1 LNHDA, CDR2 SQIVND (reference sequence). V lost 8 bases to trimming and J lost 4 bases; unmatched junction nucleotides: 5. CDR3 sequence reads: CASGRDRGYEQYF. The CDR3 nucleotides are TGTGCCAGTGGCCGGGACAGGGGTTACGAGCAGTACTTC.

V is TRBV11-2 and J is TRBJ2-3; possibly TRBD2 for D (6 bases). The V gene lost 1 base and the J gene lost 0 bases, with 8 bases spanning the gap. The CDR3 is 15 residues long. Germline V gene sequence: CDR1 SGHAT, CDR2 FQNNGV. The CDR3 DNA reads as TGTGCCAGCAGCTTAGGCCGGGGGAGCACAGATACGCAGTATTTT. Protein sequence: CASSLGRGSTDTQYF.

The chain employs TRBV12-5 and TRBJ2-2, with 8 nucleotides matching TRBD2. Germline V gives CDR1 LGHNT, CDR2 FRNRAP. J was trimmed by 5 bases and V by 7 bases; bases with no gene match: 9. CDR3 length: 15 amino acids. The CDR3 reads CASVNGRAGTGELFF. For the CDR3, the DNA is TGTGCTAGTGTGAACGGGAGGGCCGGAACCGGGGAGCTGTTTTTT.

The V call is TRBV11-2, the J call TRBJ2-6, with D perhaps matching TRBD2 (5 bases). In germline, CDR1 is SGHAT, CDR2 FQNNGV. The CDR3 has 16 amino acids. V was cut by 7 bases and J by 0 bases, with 13 bases left in between. The CDR3 DNA reads TGTGCCAGCACCACCTGGACTGTCTCTGGGGCCAACGTCCTGACTTTC. Its translation is CASTTWTVSGANVLTF.

The chain couples TRBV14 to TRBJ2-1, with D possibly being TRBD1 (5 bases). The CDR3 is 13 amino acids. The ends were cut back, 5 bases at V and 8 bases at J, with 13 bases in the middle. Per germline, CDR1 SGHDN and CDR2 FVKESK. CDR3 sequence reads: CASSVGAYDEQFF. The DNA of the CDR3 is TGTGCCAGCAGCGTTGGGGCGTACGATGAGCAGTTCTTC.

The chain is built from TRBV18 and TRBJ2-7; 7 nucleotides agree with TRBD1. The CDR3 consists of 14 residues. V lost 1 base, J lost 0 bases, and 0 bases stayed unmatched. Germline CDR1 is KGHSH and CDR2 is LQKENI. The CDR3 sequence: CASSPQGASYEQYF. In DNA, the CDR3 is TGTGCCAGCTCACCACAGGGGGCCTCCTACGAGCAGTACTTC. The variable domain in full, completed from reference TRBV18 and TRBJ2-7, reads NAGVMQNPRHLVRRRGQEARLRCSPMKGHSHVYWYRQLPEEGLKFMVYLQKENIIDESGMPKERFSAEFPKEGPSILRIQQVVRGDSAAYFCASSPQGASYEQYFGPGTRLTVT.

This clone has a handful of counts. The V and J genes are TRBV19 and TRBJ1-5, with 8 bases lining up with TRBD1. The germline V gene encodes CDR1 LNHDA and CDR2 SQIVND (reference sequence). J lost 4 bases, V lost 10 bases, and 9 bases had no gene match. There are 14 residues in the CDR3. The CDR3 region is CATKGQALNQPQHF. Here the CDR3 DNA reads TGTGCCACCAAGGGACAGGCGCTAAATCAGCCCCAGCATTTT.

The chain links TRBV9 to TRBJ2-1; 7 nucleotides align to TRBD2. V shed 0 bases, J shed 6 bases, and the junction held 6 bases outside the gene matches. The germline CDR1 and CDR2 sequences are SGDLS and YYNGEE. This CDR3 has 15 residues. This chain's CDR3 is CASSVEAGVPNEQFF. CDR3 nucleotide sequence: TGTGCCAGCAGCGTAGAGGCGGGAGTACCCAATGAGCAGTTCTTC.

The chain has TRBV7-2 and TRBJ1-6; tentatively, D is TRBD1 (5 bases). V was trimmed by 0 bases and J by 7 bases, leaving 10 bases between them. The CDR3 runs 15 residues. Germline values: CDR1 SGHTA, CDR2 FQGNSA. The CDR3 region is CASSLAGGGNSPLHF. The CDR3 DNA sequence: TGTGCCAGCAGCTTAGCTGGGGGAGGGAATTCACCCCTCCACTTT. The whole variable domain, remainder taken from reference TRBV7-2 and TRBJ1-6, is GAGVSQSPSNKVTEKGKDVELRCDPISGHTALYWYRQSLGQGLEFLIYFQGNSAPDKSGLPSDRFSAERTGGSVSTLTIQRTQQEDSAVYLCASSLAGGGNSPLHFGNGTRLTVT.